This TCR beta chain appears in the sequencing data of a study of cytomegalovirus exposure and HLA in healthy donors. About the study: Most genotyped donors, 81% of some 400, had Caucasian-associated genetic ancestry.

Primers for the PCR totalled 60 Vbeta and 13 Jbeta. Assay: immunoSEQ multiplex PCR; the TCRdb copy retains only in-frame clones and omits some. The sample data list roughly 50,000 clones. As regards this clone: Its antigen is currently unknown.

Trimming took 0 bases from V and 8 from J, leaving 13 bases between them. Germline CDR1 and CDR2: ENHRY and SYGVKD. The CDR3 extends over 14 amino acids. Findings and caveats of the study: Follow-up analysis later connected one missense variant in DCLRE1C with trimming of TCR beta V- and J-genes. Association of 16,951 TCR beta sequences with HLA alleles was found at 0.05 false discovery rate in a later analysis. Presence/absence analyses assumed roughly uniform sequencing depth across donors, which may not hold.

The source is a woman aged 60-75 years in good health and CMV-seropositive. The rearrangement links TRBV10-3 to TRBJ1-2; no reliable D call. The sample comprised PBMCs. In DNA, the CDR3 is TGTGCCATCAGTGAGTCGGACTTGGGAAGCGGCTACACCTTC. Its translation is CAISESDLGSGYTF.